This passage covers 30 T cell receptor beta chains from one sample sequenced in a study of blood T cell repertoires in COVID-19. Sequenced by immunoSEQ multiplex PCR; TCRdb stores in-frame clones only, minus some. The sample lists about 37,000 clones, about 87% occurring once. Source material: peripheral blood. These receptors were taken from a human donor in a cohort sampled during active COVID-19.

V and J are TRBV3-1 (or the pseudogene TRBV3-2) and TRBJ2-5, with 7 bases aligning to TRBD2. Germline assignment: CDR1 LGHDT and CDR2 YNNKEL (reference sequence). The CDR3 runs 14 residues. V lost 4 bases, J lost 2 bases, and 4 bases stayed unmatched. CDR3 in amino acids: CASSLVGLQETQYF. The CDR3 DNA follows: TGTGCCAGCAGCCTCGTGGGACTACAAGAGACCCAGTACTTC.

There are a few counts of this clone. The chain is built from TRBV9 and TRBJ2-7; TRBD1 matches 8 bases. The CDR3 is 14 amino acids. Germline CDR1 SGDLS, CDR2 YYNGEE. V lost 4 bases, J lost 1 base, and 4 bases stayed unmatched. The CDR3 sequence is CASSPRDRSYEQYF. The CDR3 coding sequence is TGTGCCAGCAGCCCCCGGGACAGGTCCTACGAGCAGTACTTC.

V gene TRBV11-1 combines with J gene TRBJ2-3, with unresolved D. CDR1 and CDR2 from the germline V gene are SGHAT and FQDESV (reference sequence). There are 15 residues in the CDR3. Trimming cost V 1 base and J 2 bases, with 10 bases left between them. The CDR3, as DNA: TGTGCCAGCAGCTTAGGCTTGGGCCTCACAGATACGCAGTATTTT. Amino acids: CASSLGLGLTDTQYF.

This clone was detected a few times. V is TRBV9 and J is TRBJ1-2; TRBD1 aligns across 8 bases. The CDR3 is made up of 13 amino acids. V trimming: 6 bases; J trimming: 4 bases; junction bases outside the gene matches: 5. Per the germline V gene, CDR1 is SGDLS and CDR2 is YYNGEE. DNA for the CDR3: TGTGCCAGCACAGGGGGCGATCGCTATGGCTACACCTTC. The encoded protein is CASTGGDRYGYTF.

The rearrangement links TRBV3-1 (or the pseudogene TRBV3-2) to TRBJ1-2; the D gene is possibly TRBD1 (5 bases). V lost 0 bases, J lost 4 bases, and 9 bases lay in between. CDR3 length: 14 amino acids. Germline V gene lookup returns CDR1 LGHDT and CDR2 YNNKEL (reference sequence). CDR3: CASSQDGRAYGYTF. The CDR3 coding sequence is TGTGCCAGCAGCCAAGATGGCAGGGCCTATGGCTACACCTTC.

This chain uses TRBV2 with TRBJ2-1; 9 bases line up with TRBD1. This CDR3 has 15 amino acids. CDR1 SNHLY and CDR2 FYNNEI come from the germline V gene. The junction had 6 bases not matched to a gene; V was cut back by 5 bases and J by 4 bases. The CDR3 region has the DNA TGTGCCAGCAGTCGGGACAGGGAAGGGTACAATGAGCAGTTCTTC. Translated: CASSRDREGYNEQFF.

This chain connects TRBV29-1 to TRBJ1-1; D gene uncertain. In germline, CDR1 is SQVTM, CDR2 ANQGSEA. V was pared by 6 bases and J by 5 bases, with 16 bases between. The CDR3 extends over 13 amino acids. CDR3 nucleotides: TGCAGCGTCGCCGGGAACGGCGGGACTGAAGCTTTCTTT. Translating gives CSVAGNGGTEAFF.

V usage is TRBV23-1 and J usage is TRBJ1-6; 10 nucleotides align to TRBD1. TRBV23-1 is an open reading frame whose function is uncertain. The CDR3 length is 16 residues. V lost 7 bases, J lost 10 bases, and 13 bases stayed unmatched. CDR3 region: CASIMWKGQGNSPLHF. In DNA, the CDR3 is TGCGCCAGCATTATGTGGAAGGGACAGGGGAACTCACCCCTCCACTTT.

The gene calls are TRBV11-2 and TRBJ1-6; the D is unclear. The V end was cut by 5 bases, the J end by 7 bases, with 6 bases between. Looked up from germline, CDR1 is SGHAT and CDR2 is FQNNGV. This CDR3 comprises 12 residues. DNA for the CDR3: TGTGCCAGCAGCCACACCAATTCACCCCTCCACTTT. It is translated as CASSHTNSPLHF.

This clone came up once. The chain uses TRBV6-5 and TRBJ1-6; unclear D gene. Between the trimmed V and J ends, which lost 0 bases and 10 bases, there was a span of 13 bases. The CDR3 contains 15 residues. Per the germline V gene, CDR1 is MNHEY and CDR2 is SVGAGI. CDR3 nucleotide sequence: TGTGCCAGCAGTTACTCTGGCGGAGGGTACTCACCCCTCCACTTT. Its protein is CASSYSGGGYSPLHF.

This clone was detected a few times. V is TRBV5-4 and J is TRBJ1-2; 10 bases agree with TRBD1. The J segment lost 4 bases and the V segment lost 4 bases, leaving 10 bases of the junction unmatched. The CDR3 sequence is 16 residues long. CDR1 SGHNT and CDR2 YYREEE come from the germline V gene (reference sequence). The CDR3 sequence: CASSPKPGQGPYGYTF. As DNA, the CDR3 is TGTGCCAGCAGCCCAAAGCCGGGACAGGGGCCCTATGGCTACACCTTC. The full variable domain, in which reference TRBV5-4 and TRBJ1-2 provide the parts outside the CDR3, is ETGVTQSPTHLIKTRGQQVTLRCSSQSGHNTVSWYQQALGQGPQFIFQYYREEENGRGNFPPRFSGLQFPNYSSELNVNALELDDSALYLCASSPKPGQGPYGYTFGSGTRLTVV.

This clone was detected only once. The V gene is TRBV6-1, the J gene TRBJ2-7; D is possibly TRBD2 (5 bases). Trimming took off 2 bases at V and 0 bases at J, with 14 bases between the two ends. This CDR3 contains 16 residues. Per the germline V gene, CDR1 is MNHNS and CDR2 is SASEGT. Here the CDR3 reads CASSERRRTISYEQYF. DNA for the CDR3: TGTGCCAGCAGTGAAAGGAGGCGAACCATCTCCTACGAGCAGTACTTC.

This chain uses TRBV6-6 with TRBJ2-7; 8 bases fit TRBD2. The V segment lost 0 bases and the J segment 1 base; nucleotides outside the gene matches: 2. The CDR3 has 15 residues. Germline-derived CDR1 and CDR2 are MNHNY and SVGAGI (reference sequence). In nucleotides, the CDR3 is TGTGCCAGCAGTTACTCGCGGGGGGTGTCCTACGAGCAGTACTTC. Translated: CASSYSRGVSYEQYF.

This rearrangement joins TRBV5-1 to TRBJ2-5; TRBD1 matches 9 bases. Per germline, CDR1 SGHRS and CDR2 YFSETQ. The junction had 5 bases not matched to a gene; V was cut back by 5 bases and J by 0 bases. This CDR3 spans 15 amino acids. In DNA, the CDR3 is TGCGCCAGCAGGGGGACAGGGCTGGACCAAGAGACCCAGTACTTC. As protein: CASRGTGLDQETQYF.

The V call is TRBV4-3, the J call TRBJ2-3, with D possibly being TRBD1 (6 bases). Germline V CDR1 and CDR2: LGHNA, YSLEER. V was pared by 3 bases and J by 9 bases, with 22 bases between. CDR3 length: 16 residues. This CDR3 reads CASSHSGRGSGTTQYF. The CDR3 region has the DNA TGCGCCAGCAGCCATTCAGGACGGGGTAGTGGGACAACGCAGTATTTT.

In its sample, this clone was seen once. The chain employs TRBV9 and TRBJ2-5; 12 bases are shared with TRBD2. Looked up from germline, CDR1 is SGDLS and CDR2 is YYNGEE. The V gene end was trimmed by 4 bases and the J gene end by 3 bases; junction bases not matched to a gene: 4. The CDR3 runs 15 residues. This CDR3 is CASSILAGGEETQYF. CDR3 in DNA: TGTGCCAGCAGCATCCTAGCGGGAGGGGAAGAGACCCAGTACTTC.

The chain is built from TRBV14 and TRBJ1-2, with a possible D match to TRBD1 (6 bases). The V gene's germline CDR1 is SGHDN and CDR2 FVKESK. This CDR3 region has 15 residues. Trimming stripped 3 bases from V and 7 bases from J, with 18 bases between. CDR3 DNA sequence: TGTGCCAGCAGCCATCTTTCCACAGGGTACGGTGGCTACACCTTC. This gives the protein CASSHLSTGYGGYTF. Looking up the rest from reference TRBV14 and TRBJ1-2 gives the full variable domain: EAGVTQFPSHSVIEKGQTVTLRCDPISGHDNLYWYRRVMGKEIKFLLHFVKESKQDESGMPNNRFLAERTGGTYSTLKVQPAELEDSGVYFCASSHLSTGYGGYTFGSGTRLTVV.

This rearrangement joins TRBV28 to TRBJ1-2; D is unclear. Trimming left V 6 bases short and J 9 bases short, with 14 bases between. Germline-derived CDR1 and CDR2 are MDHEN and SYDVKM. CDR3 size: 12 residues. The CDR3 DNA follows: TGTGCCAGCAGCCCCCCCAGGTTGAGCTACACCTTC. It translates to CASSPPRLSYTF.

This rearrangement joins TRBV10-3 to TRBJ2-3; 7 bases agree with TRBD1. The V segment lost 10 bases and the J segment 0 bases; nucleotides outside the gene matches: 7. Germline CDR1 reads ENHRY; CDR2 reads SYGVKD. The CDR3 loop spans 14 amino acids. The CDR3 DNA reads TGTGCCAACCGACAGGGCCAAAGCACAGATACGCAGTATTTT. It codes for CANRQGQSTDTQYF.

The chain joins TRBV15 to TRBJ1-1; D gene unclear. The CDR3 contains 13 residues. Germline-derived CDR1 and CDR2 are LNHNV and YYDKDF (reference sequence). Deletions cut 3 bases from V and 5 bases from J, with 10 bases between. This CDR3 is CATSRAARTEAFF. CDR3 nucleotide sequence: TGTGCCACCAGCAGGGCGGCGAGGACTGAAGCTTTCTTT.

The chain uses TRBV10-1 and TRBJ2-1, with D possibly matching TRBD2 (6 bases). The CDR3 runs 14 residues. Germline V lookup: CDR1 WNHNN, CDR2 SYGVQD (reference sequence). The germline V and J ends were trimmed by 7 bases and 10 bases, with 20 bases remaining between them. The CDR3 nucleotides are TGCGCCAGCATCGGGAAGCGGGCTTCAGGGGAGCAGTTCTTC. Translation gives CASIGKRASGEQFF.

This chain joins TRBV10-3 and TRBJ2-5; 12 nucleotides line up with TRBD2. Germline V lookup: CDR1 ENHRY, CDR2 SYGVKD. CDR3 size: 15 residues. V lost 8 bases, J lost 1 base, and 5 bases stayed unmatched. CDR3 nucleotides: TGTGCCATCGGTCTAGCGGGAGGGCTCCAAGAGACCCAGTACTTC. Amino acid sequence: CAIGLAGGLQETQYF.

This chain uses TRBV19 with TRBJ1-2; TRBD1 matches 7 bases. The CDR3 contains 15 residues. The V and J ends lost 7 bases and 7 bases, in that order; junction bases with no gene match: 15. CDR1 and CDR2 (germline): LNHDA, SQIVND (reference sequence). DNA of the CDR3: TGTGCCAGTAACCCTAGACTGGGACAGTCCCTTGGCTACACCTTC. Amino acid sequence: CASNPRLGQSLGYTF.

The chain joins TRBV15 to TRBJ2-1; no reliable D call. CDR3 length: 13 residues. V lost 3 bases and J lost 7, with 10 bases in between. Germline values: CDR1 LNHNV, CDR2 YYDKDF (reference sequence). CDR3 coding DNA: TGTGCCACCAGCAGCAAGCCGTGGAATGAGCAGTTCTTC. Residues: CATSSKPWNEQFF.

This chain connects TRBV18 to TRBJ2-1; 10 bases agree with TRBD2. CDR1 is KGHSH and CDR2 is LQKENI in the germline V gene. After removal of 4 bases from V and 1 base from J, the junction contained 4 bases not matched to a gene. The CDR3 spans 16 residues. The CDR3 protein is CASSRLTSGSYNEQFF. Written as DNA, the CDR3 is TGTGCCAGCTCACGTCTGACTAGCGGGTCCTACAATGAGCAGTTCTTC.

V gene TRBV7-8 combines with J gene TRBJ1-4; D ambiguous. The CDR3 consists of 13 residues. CDR1 is SGHVS, CDR2 FQNEAQ, per germline. V dropped 5 bases and J dropped 4 bases, with 8 bases sitting between them. CDR3 sequence: CASSRRSNEKLFF. CDR3 DNA: TGTGCCAGCAGCCGCAGAAGTAATGAAAAACTGTTTTTT.

This chain connects TRBV7-2 to TRBJ1-4; TRBD1 agrees at 8 bases. In germline, CDR1 is SGHTA, CDR2 FQGNSA. The V gene end was trimmed by 4 bases and the J gene end by 6 bases; junction bases not matched to a gene: 7. CDR3 length: 15 residues. This CDR3 reads CASSSYRGADEKLFF. The CDR3 DNA is TGTGCCAGCAGCTCATACAGGGGGGCAGATGAAAAACTGTTTTTT.

The chain is built from TRBV6-2 or TRBV6-3 and TRBJ2-1; 7 bases agree with TRBD1. Looked up from germline, CDR1 is MNHEY and CDR2 is SVGEGT. Trimming cost V 4 bases and J 2 bases; bases outside gene matches: 8. The CDR3 has 16 residues. The CDR3 DNA reads as TGTGCCAGCAGTTCGATGAGGGGGCAGGCCTACAATGAGCAGTTCTTC. Residues: CASSSMRGQAYNEQFF.

The chain couples TRBV3-1 (or the pseudogene TRBV3-2) to TRBJ2-2, with D perhaps matching TRBD1 (6 bases). The V and J ends lost 1 base and 6 bases respectively, with 12 bases between them. The CDR3 totals 15 residues. The germline V gene encodes CDR1 LGHDT and CDR2 YNNKEL (reference sequence). CDR3 region: CASSQVSGVAGELFF. The CDR3 DNA sequence: TGTGCCAGCAGCCAAGTTTCAGGGGTTGCCGGGGAGCTGTTTTTT.

V gene TRBV7-9 combines with J gene TRBJ2-2; 7 positions match TRBD1. The germline gives CDR1 SEHNR, CDR2 FQNEAQ (reference sequence). Trimming removed 8 bases from V and 0 bases from J; junction bases left unmatched: 3. CDR3 length: 14 amino acids. This chain's CDR3 is CASAGTANTGELFF. The CDR3 DNA reads as TGTGCCAGCGCCGGGACAGCGAACACCGGGGAGCTGTTTTTT. Full variable domain (missing parts from reference TRBV7-9 and TRBJ2-2): DTGVSQNPRHKITKRGQNVTFRCDPISEHNRLYWYRQTLGQGPEFLTYFQNEAQLEKSRLLSDRFSAERPKGSFSTLEIQRTEQGDSAMYLCASAGTANTGELFFGEGSRLTVL.